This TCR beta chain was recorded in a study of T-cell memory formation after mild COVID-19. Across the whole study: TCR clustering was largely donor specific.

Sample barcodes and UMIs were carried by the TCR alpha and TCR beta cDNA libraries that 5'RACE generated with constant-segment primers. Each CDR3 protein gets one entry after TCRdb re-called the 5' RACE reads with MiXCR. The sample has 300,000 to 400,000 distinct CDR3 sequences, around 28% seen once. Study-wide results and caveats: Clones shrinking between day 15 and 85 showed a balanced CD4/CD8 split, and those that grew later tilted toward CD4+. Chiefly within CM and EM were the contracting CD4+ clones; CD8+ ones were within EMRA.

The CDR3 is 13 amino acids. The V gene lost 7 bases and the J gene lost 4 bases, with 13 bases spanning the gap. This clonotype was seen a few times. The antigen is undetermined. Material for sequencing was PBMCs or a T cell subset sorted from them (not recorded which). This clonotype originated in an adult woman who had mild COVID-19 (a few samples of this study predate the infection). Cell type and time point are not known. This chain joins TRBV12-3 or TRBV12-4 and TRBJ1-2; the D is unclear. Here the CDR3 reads CASTTGLVYGYTF. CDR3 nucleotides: TGTGCCAGCACCACCGGACTCGTCTATGGCTACACCTTC.